The 2 T cell receptor beta chains given below trace back to one sample, sequenced in a study of blood T cell repertoires in COVID-19. TCRdb keeps only in-frame clones here, not all; method: immunoSEQ multiplex PCR. The data contain 62,000 or so clones, around 76% of them singletons. Input material: peripheral blood. The origin of the receptors is a human donor in a cohort sampled during active COVID-19.

The rearrangement joins TRBV3-1 (or the pseudogene TRBV3-2) to TRBJ2-1; possible D gene TRBD2, 5 bases. Germline V gene sequence: CDR1 LGHDT, CDR2 YNNKEL (reference sequence). With 1 base removed from V and 2 bases from J, the gap between germline ends came to 12 bases. The CDR3 totals 16 residues. The CDR3 here is CASSQGAGRTYNEQFF. The CDR3 bases are TGTGCCAGCAGCCAAGGAGCTGGGAGAACCTACAATGAGCAGTTCTTC.

The chain joins TRBV28 to TRBJ1-5, with TRBD1 matching 8 bases. Germline V gene sequence: CDR1 MDHEN, CDR2 SYDVKM. The CDR3 runs 18 residues. After removal of 3 bases from V and 3 bases from J, the junction contained 13 bases not matched to a gene. The CDR3 DNA is TGTGCCAGCAGTTTGTCCGGGACAGGACTTTTTGCCAATCAGCCCCAGCATTTT. Encoded protein: CASSLSGTGLFANQPQHF.